This record concerns one TCR beta chain sequence. Its antigen is as yet unknown. RNA transcripts were the template for amplifying TCR beta CDR3 regions. HTBI primers were used for first-round RT-PCR of the TCR CDR3. Using its own MiXCR run on the multiplex PCR reads, TCRdb lists one record per CDR3 protein. In the table there are 490,000 or so distinct CDR3 sequences, over 35% of which are singletons. The source of the sample is a study of T cells in Graves' hyperthyroidism and ophthalmopathy. Study-level results: A median roughly six months before onset, the model predicted ophthalmopathy.

The CDR3 loop spans 15 amino acids. The germline CDR1 and CDR2 sequences are MNHNS and SASEGT. The V gene lost 8 bases and the J gene lost 1 base, with 18 bases spanning the gap. Clinical symptoms, serum thyroxine, TRAb, thyroid ultrasound and orbital computed tomography informed diagnoses. The rearrangement links TRBV6-1 to TRBJ2-7, with a weak D call TRBD1 (6 bases). The sample taken for sequencing was peripheral blood or thyroid tissue (not recorded which). The TCR sequence derives from an adult woman with Graves' disease, either hyperthyroidism or ophthalmopathy (not recorded which). The CDR3 region is CASEIGAGVSYEQYF. DNA of the CDR3: TGTGCCAGCGAAATCGGGGCAGGGGTATCCTACGAGCAGTACTTC.